A selection of T cell receptor beta chains follows, all from one sample in a study of T cells in localized non-small cell lung cancer. Profiled with immunoSEQ multiplex PCR; TCRdb holds only in-frame clones, not every one. Among tens of thousands of clones listed, approximately 90% were seen once. The sequenced sample was peripheral blood, obtained before any cancer treatment. The receptors originated from a man aged 35-69 years with stage I squamous cell lung carcinoma. Both conserved end residues are part of each CDR3. The D gene is left open where the match is weak. Size is stated for part of the rows, as once, few or many counts, or as a class when the clone is expanded.

size: NA
V: TRBV18
D: NA
J: TRBJ1-1
CDR3: CASSQVRGGKNTEAFF
DNA: TGTGCCAGCTCGCAGGTCAGGGGTGGTAAGAACACTGAAGCTTTCTTT

size: NA
V: TRBV27
D: TRBD2
J: TRBJ2-1
CDR3: CASGPWTSGRDEQFF
DNA: TGTGCCAGCGGACCTTGGACTAGCGGGAGAGATGAGCAGTTCTTC

size: NA
V: TRBV6-5
D: NA
J: TRBJ1-1
CDR3: CASSYSGRAFF
DNA: TGTGCCAGCAGTTACTCAGGGCGAGCTTTCTTT

size: NA
V: TRBV28
D: TRBD2
J: TRBJ2-7
CDR3: CASSPQRETNEQYF
DNA: TGTGCCAGCAGCCCTCAGCGGGAGACTAACGAGCAGTACTTC

size: NA
V: TRBV2
D: NA
J: TRBJ1-6
CDR3: CASSDERSSYNSPLHF
DNA: TGTGCCAGCAGTGACGAGAGGAGCTCCTATAATTCACCCCTCCACTTT

size: NA
V: TRBV7-9
D: TRBD1
J: TRBJ2-5
CDR3: CASSRAAQGEETQYF
DNA: TGTGCCAGCAGCCGCGCCGCCCAGGGGGAAGAGACCCAGTACTTC

size: NA
V: TRBV6-5
D: TRBD1
J: TRBJ2-7
CDR3: CASTRDRGSYEQYF
DNA: TGTGCCAGCACCCGGGACAGGGGCTCCTACGAGCAGTACTTC

size: NA
V: TRBV7-3
D: TRBD1
J: TRBJ1-1
CDR3: CASSSRDRGRGTEAFF
DNA: TGTGCCAGCAGCTCCCGGGACAGGGGCCGGGGGACTGAAGCTTTCTTT

size: NA
V: TRBV6-1
D: TRBD2
J: TRBJ2-7
CDR3: CASSEAGGSISYEQYF
DNA: TGTGCCAGCAGTGAAGCGGGGGGGAGCATCTCCTACGAGCAGTACTTC

size: NA
V: TRBV7-9
D: TRBD2
J: TRBJ2-1
CDR3: CASSSRLAGENEQFF
DNA: TGTGCCAGCAGCTCCAGACTAGCGGGAGAAAATGAGCAGTTCTTC

size: NA
V: TRBV7-9
D: TRBD1
J: TRBJ1-5
CDR3: CASSLGTGSQPQHF
DNA: TGTGCCAGCAGCTTAGGGACAGGGTCTCAGCCCCAGCATTTT

size: NA
V: TRBV7-2
D: NA
J: TRBJ1-4
CDR3: CASSLMGRPNEKLFF
DNA: TGTGCCAGCAGCTTAATGGGACGGCCTAATGAAAAACTGTTTTTT

size: NA
V: TRBV7-2
D: TRBD2
J: TRBJ2-3
CDR3: CASSRLAGPDTQYF
DNA: TGTGCCAGCAGCCGACTAGCGGGGCCAGATACGCAGTATTTT

size: few
V: TRBV29-1
D: NA
J: TRBJ1-1
CDR3: CSVEWLGEAFF
DNA: TGCAGCGTTGAATGGTTGGGTGAAGCTTTCTTT

size: NA
V: TRBV7-2
D: TRBD1
J: TRBJ1-5
CDR3: CASSLAPGQGAQPQHF
DNA: TGTGCCAGCAGCTTAGCGCCGGGACAGGGGGCTCAGCCCCAGCATTTT

size: NA
V: TRBV29-1
D: NA
J: TRBJ2-1
CDR3: CSVEGASGYNEQFF
DNA: TGCAGCGTTGAGGGGGCTAGCGGATACAATGAGCAGTTCTTC

size: NA
V: TRBV7-8
D: NA
J: TRBJ2-2
CDR3: CASSLTANTGELFF
DNA: TGTGCCAGCAGCTTAACAGCTAACACCGGGGAGCTGTTTTTT

size: NA
V: TRBV4-3
D: TRBD2
J: TRBJ2-3
CDR3: CASSLLGQGTSGTTDTQYF
DNA: TGCGCCAGCAGCCTCCTGGGACAGGGGACTAGCGGGACCACAGATACGCAGTATTTT

size: NA
V: TRBV18
D: TRBD2
J: TRBJ2-1
CDR3: CASSPLADSYNEQFF
DNA: TGTGCCAGCTCACCTCTAGCGGACTCCTACAATGAGCAGTTCTTC

size: NA
V: TRBV5-1
D: NA
J: TRBJ2-5
CDR3: CASWDSLKETQYF
DNA: TGCGCCAGCTGGGATTCCCTAAAGGAGACCCAGTACTTC

size: NA
V: TRBV2
D: NA
J: TRBJ1-1
CDR3: CASSTRTPNTEAFF
DNA: TGTGCCAGCTCGACCCGCACCCCGAACACTGAAGCTTTCTTT

size: NA
V: TRBV5-5
D: NA
J: TRBJ1-4
CDR3: CASSHIATNEKLFF
DNA: TGTGCCAGCAGCCACATTGCAACTAATGAAAAACTGTTTTTT

size: NA
V: TRBV2
D: NA
J: TRBJ1-1
CDR3: CASTLGGITEAFF
DNA: TGTGCCAGCACCCTCGGGGGAATCACTGAAGCTTTCTTT

size: once
V: TRBV4-2
D: NA
J: TRBJ2-6
CDR3: CASSPSGPLAGANVLTF
DNA: TGTGCCAGCAGCCCCTCCGGCCCCCTAGCTGGGGCCAACGTCCTGACTTTC

size: NA
V: TRBV10-3
D: TRBD2
J: TRBJ2-7
CDR3: CAISRGGAGGPSYEQYF
DNA: TGTGCCATCAGTCGCGGTGGGGCGGGAGGGCCGTCCTACGAGCAGTACTTC

size: NA
V: TRBV6-4
D: TRBD2
J: TRBJ2-3
CDR3: CASSRAGGADTQYF
DNA: TGTGCCAGCAGTAGAGCGGGAGGCGCAGATACGCAGTATTTT

size: NA
V: TRBV7-8
D: TRBD1
J: TRBJ2-1
CDR3: CASSLNPQGARNEQFF
DNA: TGTGCCAGCAGCTTAAACCCCCAGGGGGCGCGCAATGAGCAGTTCTTC

size: NA
V: TRBV29-1
D: NA
J: TRBJ2-7
CDR3: CSVGRDPYEQYF
DNA: TGCAGCGTTGGGCGGGACCCCTACGAGCAGTACTTC

size: NA
V: TRBV4-3
D: NA
J: TRBJ1-2
CDR3: CASSQDQGGTNYGYTF
DNA: TGCGCCAGCAGCCAAGATCAGGGAGGAACTAACTATGGCTACACCTTC

size: once
V: TRBV19
D: NA
J: TRBJ1-5
CDR3: CASSILLGGNQPQHF
DNA: TGTGCCAGTAGTATCCTCCTAGGGGGCAATCAGCCCCAGCATTTT

size: NA
V: TRBV7-9
D: NA
J: TRBJ2-5
CDR3: CASSLAGGETQYF
DNA: TGTGCCAGCAGCTTAGCTGGGGGAGAGACCCAGTACTTC

size: once
V: TRBV19
D: TRBD2
J: TRBJ2-2
CDR3: CASSPGLAVAGELFF
DNA: TGTGCCAGTAGTCCCGGACTAGCGGTGGCCGGGGAGCTGTTTTTT

size: NA
V: TRBV5-8
D: TRBD1
J: TRBJ2-1
CDR3: CASSSGGSSYNEQFF
DNA: TGTGCCAGCAGCTCAGGGGGAAGCTCCTACAATGAGCAGTTCTTC

size: NA
V: TRBV7-2
D: NA
J: TRBJ2-2
CDR3: CASSLGRGLHPGPLGELFF
DNA: TGTGCCAGCAGCTTAGGGAGGGGCCTGCACCCCGGCCCCTTAGGGGAGCTGTTTTTT

size: NA
V: TRBV10-3
D: NA
J: TRBJ1-2
CDR3: CATSTGIRDGYTF
DNA: TGTGCCACTTCGACAGGTATTAGAGATGGCTACACCTTC

size: NA
V: TRBV6-5
D: NA
J: TRBJ2-1
CDR3: CASSYRRTAAYNEQFF
DNA: TGTGCCAGCAGTTACCGCCGGACAGCGGCCTACAATGAGCAGTTCTTC